The present TCR beta chain was sequenced within a study of cytomegalovirus exposure and HLA in healthy donors. The CDR3 spans 16 residues. CDR1 and CDR2 from the germline V gene are SEHNR and FQNEAQ (reference sequence). This clone has only a few counts. A read error may produce the germline difference seen at one junction end. The PCR contained 60 Vbeta and 13 Jbeta primers. Assay: immunoSEQ multiplex PCR; the TCRdb copy retains only in-frame clones and omits some. The sample has 99,000 or so clones, roughly 85% seen once. The sequencing sample was made of PBMCs. V usage is TRBV7-9 and J usage is TRBJ2-1; TRBD2 is a possible D gene (7 bases). The receptor's source is a man aged 55 to 70 in good health and CMV-seropositive. CDR3 residues: CSSSPGRGGAYNEQFF. In DNA form, the CDR3 reads TGTTCCAGCAGCCCGGGTAGGGGGGGGGCCTACAATGAGCAGTTCTTC.